Below, 30 T cell receptor beta chains from the same sample are listed, as sequenced in a study of T cells after yellow fever vaccination. One entry per CDR3 protein results from TCRdb running MiXCR on the 5' RACE reads. The sample has 150,000 to 200,000 distinct CDR3 sequences, about a tenth seen once; the top ten hold around 35%. Sequencing was performed on CD8+ T cells sorted from PBMCs, taken 45 days after the yellow fever booster vaccination. All receptors derive from a young man who received the YFV17D yellow fever vaccine.

The CDR3 DNA sequence: TGTGCCAGCAGCCAAGAGGTGGTCAGGGGCTACAATGAGCAGTTCTTC. Its protein is CASSQEVVRGYNEQFF. The chain is built from TRBV3-1 and TRBJ2-1; possible D gene TRBD1, 6 bases. Germline V lookup: CDR1 LGHDT, CDR2 YNNKEL (reference sequence). V was pared by 0 bases and J by 3 bases, with 12 bases between. CDR3 length equals 16 residues.

The V call is TRBV19, the J call TRBJ2-1; 8 nucleotides agree with TRBD2. Trimming at V came to 8 bases and at J to 15 bases, leaving 9 bases not matched to a gene. CDR3 length: 11 residues. The germline gives CDR1 LNHDA, CDR2 SQIVND (reference sequence). CDR3 coding DNA: TGTGCCAGTCGCGCGGGACTAGAGATGTTCTTC. Translated: CASRAGLEMFF.

This clonotype has only a few counts. This rearrangement joins TRBV2 to TRBJ2-7; D is perhaps TRBD2 (5 bases). There are 14 residues in the CDR3. Trimming removed 7 bases from V and 2 bases from J, with 15 bases in between. The germline CDR1 and CDR2 sequences are SNHLY and FYNNEI. Here the CDR3 reads CASKVYAGAYEQYF. The DNA for the CDR3 is TGTGCCAGCAAGGTTTACGCGGGCGCCTACGAGCAGTACTTC.

This clonotype was seen a few times. V gene TRBV9 combines with J gene TRBJ2-3; possible D gene TRBD2, 6 bases. This CDR3 is built from 14 residues. Per germline, CDR1 SGDLS and CDR2 YYNGEE. Trimming shortened V by 3 bases and J by 4 bases, and 12 bases separated the two germline ends. CDR3 DNA: TGTGCCAGCAGCGACCGACTAGTTGCAGATACGCAGTATTTT. Translating gives CASSDRLVADTQYF.

The genes are TRBV27 and TRBJ2-7; perhaps TRBD1 as D (6 bases). CDR1 MNHEY and CDR2 SMNVEV come from the germline V gene (reference sequence). The V end lost 6 bases, the J end lost 6 bases, and 15 bases lay between the germline ends. The CDR3 consists of 13 residues. CDR3 bases: TGTGCCAGCAGCACCACAGGGCGCGGCGAGCAGTACTTC. Translation gives CASSTTGRGEQYF.

There are many counts of this clonotype. The junction shows a germline mismatch at one end, possibly a read error. V usage is TRBV7-7 and J usage is TRBJ2-5; no firm D call. The length of the CDR3 is 13 residues. CDR1 and CDR2 from the germline V gene are SSHAT and FNYEAQ (reference sequence). The CDR3 loop reads CASSLVRQETQYF. Written as DNA, the CDR3 is TGTGCTAGCAGCTTAGTACGACAAGAGACCCAGTACTTC.

The chain employs TRBV12-3 or TRBV12-4 and TRBJ1-5; a possible D gene is TRBD1 (5 bases). V was pared by 2 bases and J by 12 bases, with 14 bases between. The CDR3 loop spans 13 amino acids. Here the CDR3 reads CASSLRGPEGQHF. The DNA of the CDR3 is TGTGCCAGCAGTTTAAGGGGCCCCGAGGGCCAGCATTTT.

The chain is built from TRBV20-1 and TRBJ2-1, with TRBD2 identical over 11 bases. This CDR3 is built from 16 residues. After removal of 2 bases from V and 9 bases from J, the junction contained 12 bases not matched to a gene. Germline-derived CDR1 and CDR2 are DFQATT and SNEGSKA (reference sequence). CDR3 coding DNA: TGCAGTGCTAGACCCTATACTAGCGGGGGAGGTAGTGAGCAGTTCTTC. This codes for CSARPYTSGGGSEQFF.

V usage is TRBV7-9 and J usage is TRBJ2-3, with D tentatively TRBD1 (6 bases). This CDR3 is 14 amino acids long. The germline V gene has CDR1 SEHNR and CDR2 FQNEAQ (reference sequence). V was pared by 3 bases and J by 2 bases, with 9 bases between. This CDR3 is CASSLRGTTDTQYF. The CDR3 coding sequence is TGTGCCAGCAGCTTGAGGGGGACCACAGATACGCAGTATTTT.

This chain connects TRBV29-1 to TRBJ1-1; D is unresolved. Trimming stripped 0 bases from V and 6 bases from J, with 8 bases between. CDR1 is SQVTM, CDR2 ANQGSEA, per germline. This CDR3 region has 12 residues. The CDR3 region is CSVEDIQPEAFF. CDR3 bases: TGCAGCGTTGAAGACATCCAGCCTGAAGCTTTCTTT.

The V gene is TRBV20-1, the J gene TRBJ1-6; the match to TRBD1 covers 8 bases. CDR3 length: 15 residues. The trim removed 6 bases at V and 6 bases at J, leaving 10 bases unmatched. The germline CDR1 and CDR2 sequences are DFQATT and SNEGSKA (reference sequence). The CDR3 region is CSAPATGGGNSPLHF. As DNA, the CDR3 is TGCAGTGCCCCGGCTACAGGGGGAGGTAATTCACCCCTCCACTTT.

This clonotype came up a few times. V usage is TRBV9 and J usage is TRBJ1-2; D not certain. The length of the CDR3 is 13 residues. Germline CDR1 SGDLS, CDR2 YYNGEE. V was shortened by 0 bases and J by 4 bases, with 7 bases between the two germline ends. The CDR3 DNA follows: TGTGCCAGCAGCGTAGAGGGCCCCTATGGCTACACCTTC. Protein product: CASSVEGPYGYTF. Supplemented by reference TRBV9 and TRBJ1-2, the full variable domain reads DSGVTQTPKHLITATGQRVTLRCSPRSGDLSVYWYQQSLDQGLQFLIQYYNGEERAKGNILERFSAQQFPDLHSELNLSSLELGDSALYFCASSVEGPYGYTFGSGTRLTVV.

This clonotype has ten or more counts. This chain links TRBV5-1 with TRBJ2-5; 8 bases agree with TRBD2. In germline, CDR1 is SGHRS, CDR2 YFSETQ. The CDR3 runs to 16 residues. J lost 1 base, V lost 5 bases, and 10 bases had no gene match. The CDR3 DNA is TGCGCCAGCAGTCCCCTAGCGGGTACACTCCAAGAGACCCAGTACTTC. Translation gives CASSPLAGTLQETQYF.

A few counts support this clonotype. The chain employs TRBV19 and TRBJ2-7, with 8 bases matching TRBD1. The V gene end was trimmed by 5 bases and the J gene end by 7 bases; junction bases not matched to a gene: 7. The CDR3 has 13 amino acids. Per germline, CDR1 LNHDA and CDR2 SQIVND (reference sequence). Written as DNA, the CDR3 is TGTGCCAGTAGTGCTGGACAGGGTTCGGAGCAGTACTTC. Translation gives CASSAGQGSEQYF.

This chain connects TRBV6-5 to TRBJ1-6, with TRBD1 matching over 8 bases. The germline CDR1 and CDR2 sequences are MNHEY and SVGAGI. This CDR3 comprises 15 residues. V dropped 6 bases and J dropped 8; count of bases not matched to a gene: 9. CDR3 DNA: TGTGCCAGCAGCACAGGGACAGGAACCTATTCACCCCTCCACTTT. It is translated as CASSTGTGTYSPLHF.

This chain uses TRBV7-9 with TRBJ2-1; D is uncertain. This CDR3 spans 14 amino acids. V lost 2 bases to trimming and J lost 0 bases, with 5 bases between them. Germline V CDR1 and CDR2: SEHNR, FQNEAQ (reference sequence). The CDR3 sequence: CASSLTDSYNEQFF. CDR3 DNA: TGTGCCAGCAGCTTAACAGACTCCTACAATGAGCAGTTCTTC.

The J gene is TRBJ1-1, the V gene TRBV4-1; 7 nucleotides align to TRBD1. With V trimmed by 3 bases and J by 1 base, 8 bases remained unmatched. Germline-derived CDR1 and CDR2 are MGHRA and YSYEKL. This CDR3 has 16 residues. The DNA of the CDR3 is TGCGCCAGCAGCCAGGGGTTACGGACAGGGAACACTGAAGCTTTCTTT. It codes for CASSQGLRTGNTEAFF.

This clonotype was observed a few times. The chain recombines TRBV4-2 with TRBJ2-3; TRBD2 matches 9 bases. This CDR3 comprises 17 residues. After removal of 1 base from V and 0 bases from J, the junction contained 5 bases not matched to a gene. Per the germline V gene, CDR1 is LGHNA and CDR2 is YNFKEQ. DNA for the CDR3: TGTGCCAGCAGCCAAGGGGTAGCGGGGGCTAGCACAGATACGCAGTATTTT. Translating gives CASSQGVAGASTDTQYF.

Only a few counts were recorded for this clonotype. The chain combines TRBV6-5 with TRBJ2-7; D tentatively reads TRBD1 or TRBD2 (5 bases each). V lost 5 bases and J lost 2, with 13 bases in between. CDR3 size: 14 residues. Germline V gene lookup returns CDR1 MNHEY and CDR2 SVGAGI. In DNA form, the CDR3 reads TGTGCCAGCAGTCCCGGGACCCAGGCCTACGAGCAGTACTTC. It yields the protein CASSPGTQAYEQYF.

This clonotype came up many times. This may be a read error, as it is one base from a much larger clone. The chain links TRBV12-3 or TRBV12-4 to TRBJ1-2; D is uncertain. Trimming removed 6 bases from V and 7 bases from J, with 15 bases in between. The CDR3 runs to 13 residues. CDR3 sequence (DNA): TGTGCCAGCAGCCAAACCCCCCCCGGTGGCTACACCTTC. Translating gives CASSQTPPGGYTF.

The table lists this clonotype with a few counts. The chain carries TRBV19 and TRBJ2-7; 9 nucleotides match TRBD1. The V gene end was trimmed by 9 bases and the J gene end by 7 bases; junction bases not matched to a gene: 16. The CDR3 covers 15 residues. Looked up from germline, CDR1 is LNHDA and CDR2 is SQIVND (reference sequence). The CDR3 nucleotides are TGTGCCAGAAGGACCGGACAGGGGACCCGTCCGGAGCAGTACTTC. Encoded protein: CARRTGQGTRPEQYF.

This clonotype was seen only a few times. The chain carries TRBV14 and TRBJ1-1; D ambiguous. Trimming took 3 bases from V and 6 from J, leaving 14 bases between them. The V gene's germline CDR1 is SGHDN and CDR2 FVKESK. The CDR3 extends over 14 amino acids. The CDR3 nucleotides are TGTGCCAGCAGCCATGAGGGTGTCACCCCTGAAGCTTTCTTT. The encoded protein is CASSHEGVTPEAFF.

This clonotype was detected only a few times. The chain uses TRBV7-9 and TRBJ1-1, with D perhaps matching TRBD1 (5 bases). The CDR3 has 14 amino acids. The V end was cut by 5 bases, the J end by 5 bases, with 15 bases between. Germline values: CDR1 SEHNR, CDR2 FQNEAQ (reference sequence). Here the CDR3 DNA reads TGTGCCAGCAGCCCTCTCAGGGTGGGAACTGAAGCTTTCTTT. Protein sequence: CASSPLRVGTEAFF.

The chain has TRBV6-6 and TRBJ2-1, with D possibly matching TRBD1 (6 bases). This CDR3 is built from 14 residues. The V gene lost 0 bases and the J gene lost 6 bases, with 9 bases spanning the gap. Germline V gene data show CDR1 as MNHNY and CDR2 as SVGAGI (reference sequence). CDR3 bases: TGTGCCAGCAGTTACTCGGTACAGGGCAATGAGCAGTTCTTC. Its protein product is CASSYSVQGNEQFF.

This clonotype was counted a few times. This chain uses TRBV4-1 with TRBJ2-1; 8 bases fit TRBD1. Germline loops: CDR1 MGHRA, CDR2 YSYEKL. Trimming removed 4 bases from V and 9 bases from J; junction bases left unmatched: 5. This CDR3 has 13 amino acids. The CDR3 sequence is CASSLTGVSEQFF. CDR3 sequence (DNA): TGCGCCAGCAGCCTGACAGGGGTATCTGAGCAGTTCTTC.

This clonotype appeared a few times. The gene calls are TRBV4-3 and TRBJ2-2; TRBD1 matches 8 bases. Germline CDR1 and CDR2: LGHNA and YSLEER. CDR3 size: 17 residues. V was clipped by 3 bases and J by 0 bases; unmatched bases: 6. The CDR3 nucleotides are TGCGCCAGCAGCCACCGCCCGGGACAGGCGAACACCGGGGAGCTGTTTTTT. This encodes CASSHRPGQANTGELFF.

The V call is TRBV18, the J call TRBJ2-4, with D perhaps given as TRBD1 or TRBD2 (5 bases each). V shed 0 bases and J shed 9 bases, with 12 bases lying between them. Per the germline V gene, CDR1 is KGHSH and CDR2 is LQKENI. The CDR3 extends over 14 amino acids. CDR3 sequence reads: CASSPPPQGVIQYF. Here the CDR3 DNA reads TGTGCCAGCTCACCACCCCCCCAGGGAGTCATTCAGTACTTC.

This clonotype appeared many times. This chain links TRBV20-1 with TRBJ2-5; 7 nucleotides agree with TRBD1. The V and J ends lost 8 bases and 0 bases, in that order; junction bases with no gene match: 12. Germline V gene sequence: CDR1 DFQATT, CDR2 SNEGSKA (reference sequence). CDR3 length: 15 amino acids. The CDR3: CSPARDSWYQETQYF. The CDR3 coding sequence is TGCAGTCCAGCCCGGGACAGTTGGTACCAAGAGACCCAGTACTTC.

This clonotype was seen more than once but under ten times. The chain couples TRBV15 to TRBJ2-3, with D maybe TRBD2 (6 bases). This CDR3 has 14 residues. Germline CDR1 reads LNHNV; CDR2 reads YYDKDF (reference sequence). Trimming removed 8 bases at V and 2 bases at J, with 14 bases between. The CDR3 loop is CATQGTSPTDTQYF. The CDR3 DNA reads TGTGCCACCCAAGGGACTTCACCCACAGATACGCAGTATTTT. The whole variable domain, filled in from reference TRBV15 and TRBJ2-3, reads DAMVIQNPRYQVTQFGKPVTLSCSQTLNHNVMYWYQQKSSQAPKLLFHYYDKDFNNEADTPDNFQSRRPNTSFCFLDIRSPGLGDTAMYLCATQGTSPTDTQYFGPGTRLTVL.

This clonotype showed up many times. The chain recombines TRBV29-1 with TRBJ1-1; no reliable D call. Germline assignment: CDR1 SQVTM and CDR2 ANQGSEA. Trimming stripped 2 bases from V and 5 bases from J, with 12 bases between. The CDR3 consists of 13 residues. The CDR3 DNA reads TGCAGCGTTGAACTACGTCGGGAAACTGAAGCTTTCTTT. Translated, it gives CSVELRRETEAFF.